The 18 T cell receptor beta chains in this list originate from one sample, sequenced in a study of early T cells in non-severe SARS-CoV-2 infection (dated by TCRdb to about 2021). The library was built by means of 5' RACE. TCRdb lists the instrument as NextSeq 500. Clones were called with MiXCR by TCRdb after fastp trimmed the public reads at Q25, and only in-frame beta chains were retained. Identical CDR3 protein sequences are pooled into one entry, listed with their most common genes and DNA. The sample has about 26,000 distinct CDR3 sequences on record, 5% to 6.5% of them singletons. Of the sample, 3% to 5% falls within the top ten clones. The sample comprised whole blood. The receptors shown here come from an adult who was a healthcare worker with PCR-confirmed SARS-CoV-2 infection or an uninfected control (not recorded which).

The table lists this clonotype with many counts. The V and J genes are TRBV7-9 and TRBJ2-5; a weak D match, TRBD2 (5 bases). CDR1 is SEHNR and CDR2 is FQNEAQ in the germline V gene (reference sequence). V was cut by 5 bases and J by 7 bases, with 14 bases left in between. The CDR3 extends over 13 amino acids. The CDR3 region is CASSPDWGLTQYF. Here the CDR3 DNA reads TGTGCCAGCAGCCCGGACTGGGGATTGACCCAGTACTTC.

This clonotype was recorded at least ten times. The chain couples TRBV18 to TRBJ1-1, with D perhaps TRBD1 (6 bases). Germline assignment: CDR1 KGHSH and CDR2 LQKENI. The length of the CDR3 is 14 residues. V was trimmed by 6 bases and J by 0 bases, leaving 11 bases between them. In nucleotides, the CDR3 is TGTGCCAGCTCCTGGGACACGTTGAACACTGAAGCTTTCTTT. It codes for CASSWDTLNTEAFF.

This clonotype was detected many times. The chain has TRBV6-5 and TRBJ1-2, with a possible D match to TRBD1 (6 bases). CDR1 MNHEY and CDR2 SVGAGI come from the germline V gene. The CDR3 extends over 14 amino acids. The V end lost 0 bases, the J end lost 4 bases, and 9 bases lay between the germline ends. The CDR3, as DNA: TGTGCCAGCAGTTACTCGGGACACTCCTATGGCTACACCTTC. Translated, it gives CASSYSGHSYGYTF.

This clonotype appeared a few times. The chain uses TRBV6-6 and TRBJ1-2; a weak D match, TRBD1 (5 bases). Per the germline V gene, CDR1 is MNHNY and CDR2 is SVGAGI (reference sequence). The CDR3 sequence is 13 residues long. Between the trimmed V and J ends, which lost 2 bases and 4 bases, there was a span of 8 bases. The chain's CDR3 is CASSYAQVYGYTF. In DNA form, the CDR3 reads TGTGCCAGCAGTTACGCACAGGTCTATGGCTACACCTTC.

This chain links TRBV27 with TRBJ2-2, with 7 bases fitting TRBD1. CDR1 is MNHEY, CDR2 SMNVEV, per germline (reference sequence). The length of the CDR3 is 14 residues. V lost 6 bases to trimming and J lost 6 bases; unmatched junction nucleotides: 7. The CDR3 loop reads CASRVTGQSGELFF. CDR3 DNA sequence: TGTGCCAGCAGGGTGACAGGGCAGTCCGGGGAGCTGTTTTTT.

The chain carries TRBV10-3 and TRBJ2-1, with TRBD2 as a possible D gene (6 bases). The germline V gene has CDR1 ENHRY and CDR2 SYGVKD. V was trimmed by 10 bases and J by 0 bases, leaving 10 bases between them. CDR3 length: 13 amino acids. The CDR3 DNA sequence: TGTGCCACTGGGGACTTCTCCTACAATGAGCAGTTCTTC. It is translated as CATGDFSYNEQFF.

This clonotype was recorded a few times. The chain uses TRBV7-8 and TRBJ2-7; D is unclear. Trimming shortened V by 5 bases and J by 1 base, and 6 bases separated the two germline ends. CDR1 and CDR2 (germline): SGHVS, FQNEAQ. The CDR3 sequence is 12 residues long. CDR3: CASSPLSYEQYF. Written as DNA, the CDR3 is TGTGCCAGCAGCCCTTTATCCTACGAGCAGTACTTC. The full variable domain, completed using reference TRBV7-8 and TRBJ2-7, is GAGVSQSPRYKVAKRGQDVALRCDPISGHVSLFWYQQALGQGPEFLTYFQNEAQLDKSGLPSDRFFAERPEGSVSTLKIQRTQQEDSAVYLCASSPLSYEQYFGPGTRLTVT.

This clonotype appeared a few times. This sequence joins TRBV6-6 and TRBJ1-1; 7 bases match TRBD1. Per the germline V gene, CDR1 is MNHNY and CDR2 is SVGAGI (reference sequence). The CDR3 length is 15 residues. The J segment lost 6 bases and the V segment lost 2 bases, leaving 9 bases of the junction unmatched. CDR3 region: CASSYGGTEAPEAFF. The CDR3 coding sequence is TGTGCCAGCAGTTACGGCGGGACAGAGGCCCCTGAAGCTTTCTTT.

This clonotype was found many times. J is TRBJ1-5 and V is TRBV6-1, with TRBD1 identical over 8 bases. Germline CDR1 and CDR2: MNHNS and SASEGT. The CDR3 has 16 residues. After removal of 7 bases from V and 2 bases from J, the junction contained 10 bases not matched to a gene. CDR3 bases: TGTGCCAGCACCTTCTATCCGGGACAGGGCAATCAGCCCCAGCATTTT. Translating it yields CASTFYPGQGNQPQHF.

The table lists this clonotype with many counts. J is TRBJ2-1 and V is TRBV7-6; 10 bases line up with TRBD1. J lost 1 base, V lost 5 bases, and 8 bases had no gene match. Germline values: CDR1 SGHVS, CDR2 FNYEAQ. The CDR3 covers 17 residues. The CDR3 nucleotides read TGTGCCAGCAGCGCTAGGACAGGGGGGATTTCCTACAATGAGCAGTTCTTC. Residues: CASSARTGGISYNEQFF.

This clonotype was observed many times. V is TRBV4-2 and J is TRBJ1-6, with 11 nucleotides matching TRBD1. This CDR3 is 14 amino acids long. V shed 3 bases, J shed 9 bases, and the junction held 1 base outside the gene matches. Germline values: CDR1 LGHNA, CDR2 YNFKEQ. CDR3 protein: CASSQGTGGSPLHF. CDR3 DNA: TGTGCCAGCAGCCAGGGGACAGGGGGTTCACCCCTCCACTTT.

The table lists this clonotype with a few counts. The V gene is TRBV19, the J gene TRBJ1-2; D is uncertain. The V end lost 0 bases, the J end lost 4 bases, and 6 bases lay between the germline ends. The CDR3 is 13 amino acids. Per germline, CDR1 LNHDA and CDR2 SQIVND (reference sequence). The CDR3 here is CASSIDRGYGYTF. DNA for the CDR3: TGTGCCAGTAGTATAGATCGTGGCTATGGCTACACCTTC.

This clonotype was recorded a few times. V and J are TRBV18 and TRBJ2-3; possible D gene TRBD2, 6 bases. The CDR3 totals 14 residues. Germline V gives CDR1 KGHSH, CDR2 LQKENI. V gave up 4 bases and J gave up 2 bases, with 10 bases separating them. CDR3 DNA sequence: TGTGCCAGCTCACAACTAGCCGACACAGATACGCAGTATTTT. This codes for CASSQLADTDTQYF.

Concerning this clonotype: A read error may be the cause here, since a much bigger clone is one base away. The DNA of the CDR3 is TGTGCCAGCAGCTTAGAAGTCACAAGGGGTAGGCATACGCAGTATTTT. Its protein is CASSLEVTRGRHTQYF. V and J are TRBV7-6 and TRBJ2-3; tentatively, D is TRBD1 (5 bases). The CDR3 is made up of 16 amino acids. Germline V lookup: CDR1 SGHVS, CDR2 FNYEAQ. V lost 1 base and J 7 bases, leaving 18 bases between the germline ends.

Many counts were recorded for this clonotype. The chain uses TRBV7-9 and TRBJ2-7; D possibly corresponds to TRBD1 (6 bases). This CDR3 is 13 amino acids long. Germline CDR1 is SEHNR and CDR2 is FQNEAQ (reference sequence). The V end was cut by 5 bases, the J end by 4 bases, with 12 bases between. Here the CDR3 DNA reads TGTGCCAGCAGCCCAGGGGTCGGTTACGAGCAGTACTTC. This codes for CASSPGVGYEQYF. Drawing the rest from reference TRBV7-9 and TRBJ2-7, the complete variable domain is DTGVSQNPRHKITKRGQNVTFRCDPISEHNRLYWYRQTLGQGPEFLTYFQNEAQLEKSRLLSDRFSAERPKGSFSTLEIQRTEQGDSAMYLCASSPGVGYEQYFGPGTRLTVT.

This clonotype came up a few times. This chain connects TRBV16 to TRBJ2-7; D remains unclear. Trimming took 2 bases from V and 0 from J, leaving 5 bases between them. CDR1 is KGHSY and CDR2 is FQNENV in the germline V gene. The CDR3 has 13 residues. The CDR3 loop is CASSQAFSYEQYF. CDR3 DNA sequence: TGTGCCAGCAGCCAAGCCTTCTCCTACGAGCAGTACTTC.

This clonotype came up a few times. The chain links TRBV20-1 to TRBJ2-7; the D gene is possibly TRBD1 (5 bases). Germline V gives CDR1 DFQATT, CDR2 SNEGSKA (reference sequence). The V and J ends lost 2 bases and 3 bases respectively, with 14 bases between them. This CDR3 is 14 amino acids long. This chain's CDR3 is CSARPSGRDYEQYF. CDR3 DNA: TGCAGTGCTAGACCCTCGGGCAGGGACTACGAGCAGTACTTC.

In its sample, this clonotype was seen many times. The V gene is TRBV3-1, the J gene TRBJ1-4; no firm D call. Trimming removed 0 bases from V and 7 bases from J, with 9 bases in between. The CDR3 has 14 residues. Looked up from germline, CDR1 is LGHDT and CDR2 is YNNKEL (reference sequence). The chain's CDR3 is CASSQDIGFEKLFF. DNA for the CDR3: TGTGCCAGCAGCCAAGATATCGGGTTTGAAAAACTGTTTTTT. The full variable domain, its missing parts supplied by reference TRBV3-1 and TRBJ1-4, is DTAVSQTPKYLVTQMGNDKSIKCEQNLGHDTMYWYKQDSKKFLKIMFSYNNKELIINETVPNRFSPKSPDKAHLNLHINSLELGDSAVYFCASSQDIGFEKLFFGSGTQLSVL.